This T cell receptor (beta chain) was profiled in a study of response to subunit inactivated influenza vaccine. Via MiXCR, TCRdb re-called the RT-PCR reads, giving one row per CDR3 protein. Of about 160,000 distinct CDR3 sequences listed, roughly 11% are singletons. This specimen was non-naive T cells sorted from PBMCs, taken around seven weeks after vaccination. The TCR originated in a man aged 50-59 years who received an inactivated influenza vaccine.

This CDR3 is CASKGQGSYEQYF. The CDR3 region has the DNA TGTGCCAGCAAAGGACAGGGATCCTACGAGCAGTACTTC. The chain employs TRBV6-2 or TRBV6-3 and TRBJ2-7; 8 bases fit TRBD1. Germline V CDR1 and CDR2: MNHEY, SVGEGT. This CDR3 is built from 13 residues. V lost 7 bases and J lost 1; bases outside the gene matches: 3.